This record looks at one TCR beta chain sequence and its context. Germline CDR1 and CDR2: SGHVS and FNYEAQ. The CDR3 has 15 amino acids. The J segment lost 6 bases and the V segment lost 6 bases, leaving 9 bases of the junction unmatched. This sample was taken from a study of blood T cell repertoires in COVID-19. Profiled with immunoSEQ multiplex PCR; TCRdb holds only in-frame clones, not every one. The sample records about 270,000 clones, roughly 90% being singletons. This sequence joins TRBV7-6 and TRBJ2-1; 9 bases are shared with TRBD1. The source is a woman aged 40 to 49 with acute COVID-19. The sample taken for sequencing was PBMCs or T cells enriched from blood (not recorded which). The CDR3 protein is CASSLNRGRGNEQFF. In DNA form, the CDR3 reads TGTGCCAGCAGTTTAAACAGGGGGCGGGGCAATGAGCAGTTCTTC.